The sequence of this T cell receptor (beta chain) was determined in a study of shared clonotypes between healthy human individuals. CDR3 size: 14 residues. The germline V gene encodes CDR1 SGHNT and CDR2 YYREEE (reference sequence). Trimming removed 4 bases at V and 6 bases at J, with 17 bases between. Only in-frame clones appear in the TCRdb table, and some are missing; sequencing was by immunoSEQ multiplex PCR. The table has roughly 1,500,000 clones, 98% seen once. The chain employs TRBV5-4 and TRBJ2-7; D remains unclear. Sequenced input: naive CD4+ T cells sorted from blood. Regarding subset: CD45RA+ positively selected. The clonotype comes from a man aged 25 to 40 in good health. The CDR3, as DNA: TGTGCCAGCAGCCCTCGGCAGGTTGGGGTCGAGCAGTACTTC. This gives the protein CASSPRQVGVEQYF.